This T cell receptor beta chain originates from a study of blood T cell repertoires in COVID-19. Whole-study context: The study drew acute and convalescent COVID-19 samples from the United States, Italy and Spain. Nucleic acid was either cDNA or gDNA, and it came from T cells, B-cell-depleted T cells, or PBMCs.

V lost 6 bases to trimming and J lost 10 bases, with 16 bases between them. The CDR3 runs 13 residues. This clone came up once. Sequencing used immunoSEQ multiplex PCR; TCRdb keeps in-frame clones, though not all of them. Among about 80,000 clones listed, roughly four fifths were seen once. This sequence joins TRBV12-3 or TRBV12-4 and TRBJ2-1, with D maybe TRBD1 (6 bases). The source material was peripheral blood. The sequence was collected from a woman between 65 and 79 years old with acute or convalescent COVID-19. CDR3 loop: CASSRQERGEQFF. CDR3 sequence (DNA): TGTGCCAGCAGCAGACAGGAAAGAGGGGAGCAGTTCTTC.